This T cell receptor beta chain was recorded in a study of regulatory T cells in long-lasting Graves disease (TCRdb year 2021). About the investigation overall: Patients with newly diagnosed Graves' disease had been on antithyroid drugs for under 3 months. Peripheral blood TCR sequencing and RNA sequencing compared persistent Graves' disease patients with newly diagnosed Graves' disease patients. The study took place in China and was registered as a clinical trial. A total of around 35 samples underwent TCR sequencing, from about 13 patients with persistent Graves' disease and some 20 patients with newly diagnosed Graves' disease.

The library was generated by multiplex PCR. Sequencing took place on an Illumina HiSeq 4000. TCR beta libraries were built with iRepertoire HTBI primers and Arm-PCR amplification of CDR3 regions. Gel purification was performed on PCR products prior to sequencing. Under the source paper's analysis protocol: A total of around 66 TRBV and under 15 TRBJ segments were identified across samples and were used for gene usage analysis of CDR3 amino acid clonotypes. COPE and FqMerger were used to merge filtered high-quality paired reads into contigs. BLAST was used to align contigs to IMGT TRBV, TRBD and TRBJ reference genes, with CDR3 defined following IMGT. Any clonotype with a frequency above 0.1% was counted as a highly expanded clone. Shannon entropy served as the measure of repertoire diversity, while the Gini coefficient captured V-J evenness. A clonotype was considered public if more than one individual shared it. The raw public data were reprocessed by TCRdb itself: fastp quality trimming at Q25, MiXCR clonotype calling, in-frame beta chains only. Rows merge per CDR3 protein into single entries with the most common DNA and genes. These V and J calls derive from TCRdb rather than the authors' analysis. The sample yields over 500,000 distinct CDR3 sequences; 15% to 20% were counted once. In total, the top ten clones hold 9.5% to 15% of the sample.

This clonotype was seen more than once but under ten times. Its recognized antigen is unknown. The germline gene is not matched at one end of the junction; a read error may be the cause. Interpreted using the paper, the time point label stands for: newly diagnosed GD, antithyroid drugs for less than 3 months. For both TCR sequencing and RNA sequencing, RNA was extracted from PBMCs in TRIzol. The diagnosis of Graves' disease was made according to American Thyroid Association guidelines. Patients were recruited from an endocrinology department in Xi'an, China. From each patient, around 9.3 milliliters of peripheral blood was collected into an EDTA anticoagulant tube. Ficoll Paque Plus density gradient separation was used to isolate PBMCs, and no further T cell sorting was performed. An Agilent 2100 Bioanalyzer and agarose gel were used to check RNA quality, and a NanoDrop 2000 was used to measure RNA concentration.

From the germline V gene, CDR1 is SGHNT and CDR2 is YENEEA. The CDR3 goes from the cysteine to the phenylalanine over 14 residues. The kept DNA is CDR3 alone, 42 bases in frame from the first base. Findings and caveats that apply to the study as a whole: A larger number of public clonotypes was shared among persistent patients (over 2,500) than among newly diagnosed patients (about 990). The authors acknowledged the small sample size as a limitation that may reduce accuracy. Preferential use of TRBV28, TRBJ1-2 and TRBJ2-5 was observed in persistent disease, whereas TRBV20-1 and TRBJ2-1 were favored in newly diagnosed disease. Persistent Graves' disease patients showed lower TCR Shannon entropy and fewer highly expanded clones than newly diagnosed patients, suggesting clonal expansion. Sequencing and analysis were restricted to the TCR beta chain. The study examined only peripheral blood because the primary lesion, thyroid tissue, could not be accessed.

These data also formed part of another study, on T cells in Graves' hyperthyroidism and ophthalmopathy. The other study reports the following: A patient counted as having stable Graves' hyperthyroidism if no progression to ophthalmopathy occurred over 18 months of follow-up. Hyperthyroidism patients were aged 18 to 65 years and newly diagnosed, with disease duration of less than 2 months. Any patient with an uncontrolled infection, another autoimmune disease, pregnancy or lactation was excluded. Clinical symptoms, serum thyroxine and TRAb, thyroid ultrasound, and orbital computed tomography formed the basis for the diagnoses. The first round of RT-PCR for the TCR CDR3 was performed with the HTBI primer set and the Qiagen OneStep RT-PCR kit. Most expanded thyroid clonotypes (frequency above 0.001) were also found in blood, which suggests that blood repertoires may mirror thyroid immune responses. Ophthalmopathy was separated from stable hyperthyroidism by a 13 V-J signature model, with roughly 88% sensitivity and 81% to 83% specificity obtained in cross-validation and 80%/75% obtained in testing. In validation, the model predicted progression to ophthalmopathy with roughly 66% sensitivity and about 72% specificity, a median of 6.5 months before onset. TCR V-J signatures able to tell the groups apart were searched for in a discovery cohort of 100 patients, of whom about 40 had Graves' ophthalmopathy and about 60 had stable Graves' hyperthyroidism. Whether ophthalmopathy could be predicted prospectively was tested in an independent validation cohort made up of approximately 19 hyperthyroidism patients plus 17 patients who later progressed to ophthalmopathy. The 100 or so discovery patients were divided at random into training and test sets in a 7:3 ratio. In addition, the study compared T-cell repertoires in thyroid tissue and in blood from roughly six Graves' hyperthyroidism patients. After blood sampling, hyperthyroidism patients were treated with methimazole at a starting dose of 30 mg daily, and ophthalmopathy patients were treated with high-dose intravenous methylprednisolone. The libraries were constructed in a second round of multiplex PCR and then size-selected and purified. Libraries were sequenced paired-end with 100 bp reads on an Illumina HiSeq2000. SOAPnuke was used to process the raw data, with reads discarded if the reads contained adapters or uncalled bases, had a mean Phred below 15, or lacked an exact constant-primer or identifier match. High-quality paired reads were merged with COPE v1.2.5, and unique nucleotide sequences were defined as clonotypes. Clonotypes were aligned to IMGT TRBV, TRBD and TRBJ reference segments using MiTCR v1.1. Only V-J combinations with frequency above 0.0001, covering 99% to 99.2% of repertoires, were analysed. The TCS score was defined as the ratio of F50 (clonal expansion) to E x V (chaos), calculated using BLOSUM62-based TCRdist between CDR3 peptides within each V-J. Welch's t-statistics and random forest reduced several hundred V-J features to 13, which were used in a naive Bayes classifier (R e1071). No statistical method was used to set the sample size in advance, and investigators knew the group allocation. The paper reports TCR Vbeta CDR3 sequencing of approximately 130 peripheral blood samples: 40 to 45 ophthalmopathy, fewer than 80 hyperthyroidism and around 17 progressor patients.

The sample consisted of peripheral blood mononuclear cells (PBMCs), taken at new diagnosis, from a patient treated with antithyroid drugs. This TCR derives from a young man with Graves disease. Donor details come from another sample of the same person, matched by shared clones. The V and J genes are TRBV11-3 and TRBJ2-2, and 7 bases in between align with TRBD1. The bases read TGTGCCAGCAGCCTAGAGGGGGCGGTCGGGGAGCTGTTTTTT. It is translated as CASSLEGAVGELFF.